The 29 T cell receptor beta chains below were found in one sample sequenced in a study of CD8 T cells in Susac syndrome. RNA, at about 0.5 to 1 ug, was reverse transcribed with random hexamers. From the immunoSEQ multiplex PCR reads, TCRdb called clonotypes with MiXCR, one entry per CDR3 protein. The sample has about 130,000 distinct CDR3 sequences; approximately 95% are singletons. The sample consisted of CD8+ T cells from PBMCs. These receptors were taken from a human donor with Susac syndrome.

CDR3 nucleotides: TGCGCCAGCAGCCATGACCCGGGACAGGGCACAGATACGCAGTATTTT. Translated: CASSHDPGQGTDTQYF. This chain connects TRBV4-1 to TRBJ2-3; 8 positions match TRBD1. The CDR3 is 16 amino acids. Germline V lookup: CDR1 MGHRA, CDR2 YSYEKL. With 3 bases clipped from V and 1 base from J, the junction kept 6 bases outside the gene matches.

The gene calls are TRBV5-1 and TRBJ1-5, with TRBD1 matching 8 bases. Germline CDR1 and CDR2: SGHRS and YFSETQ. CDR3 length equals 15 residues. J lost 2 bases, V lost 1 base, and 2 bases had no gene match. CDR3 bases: TGCGCCAGCAGCTTGACAGGGGGAGGCAATCAGCCCCAGCATTTT. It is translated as CASSLTGGGNQPQHF.

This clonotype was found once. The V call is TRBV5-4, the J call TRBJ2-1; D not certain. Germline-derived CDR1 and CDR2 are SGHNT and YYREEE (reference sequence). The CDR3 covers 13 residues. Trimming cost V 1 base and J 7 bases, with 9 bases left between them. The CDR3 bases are TGTGCCAGCAGCTTGAGTGAAAGGAATGAGCAGTTCTTC. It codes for CASSLSERNEQFF.

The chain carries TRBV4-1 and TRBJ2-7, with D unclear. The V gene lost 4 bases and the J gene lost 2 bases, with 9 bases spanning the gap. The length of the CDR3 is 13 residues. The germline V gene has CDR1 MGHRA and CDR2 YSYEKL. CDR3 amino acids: CASSLTIPYEQYF. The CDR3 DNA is TGCGCCAGCAGCCTTACGATCCCCTACGAGCAGTACTTC.

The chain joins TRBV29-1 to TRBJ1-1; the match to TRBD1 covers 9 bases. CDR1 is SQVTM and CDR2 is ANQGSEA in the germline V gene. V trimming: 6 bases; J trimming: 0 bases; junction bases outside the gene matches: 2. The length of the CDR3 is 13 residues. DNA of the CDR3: TGCAGCGTGGGACAGGGCCTGAACACTGAAGCTTTCTTT. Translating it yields CSVGQGLNTEAFF.

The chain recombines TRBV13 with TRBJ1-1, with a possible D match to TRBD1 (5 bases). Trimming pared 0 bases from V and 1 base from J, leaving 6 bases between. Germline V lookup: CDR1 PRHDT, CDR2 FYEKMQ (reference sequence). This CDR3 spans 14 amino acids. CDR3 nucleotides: TGTGCCAGCAGCTTAGGGGGGGGGAACACTGAAGCTTTCTTT. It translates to CASSLGGGNTEAFF.

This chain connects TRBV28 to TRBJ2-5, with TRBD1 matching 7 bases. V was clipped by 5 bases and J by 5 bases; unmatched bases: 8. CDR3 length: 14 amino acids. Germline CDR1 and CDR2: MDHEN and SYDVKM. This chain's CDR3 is CASSRDRVRETQYF. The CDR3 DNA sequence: TGTGCCAGCAGTCGTGACAGGGTGAGGGAGACCCAGTACTTC.

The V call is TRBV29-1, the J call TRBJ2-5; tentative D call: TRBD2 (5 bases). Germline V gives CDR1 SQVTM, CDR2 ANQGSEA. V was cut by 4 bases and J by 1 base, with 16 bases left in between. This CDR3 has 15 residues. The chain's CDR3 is CSVVPREGSQETQYF. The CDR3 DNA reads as TGCAGCGTTGTCCCCCGAGAGGGAAGCCAAGAGACCCAGTACTTC.

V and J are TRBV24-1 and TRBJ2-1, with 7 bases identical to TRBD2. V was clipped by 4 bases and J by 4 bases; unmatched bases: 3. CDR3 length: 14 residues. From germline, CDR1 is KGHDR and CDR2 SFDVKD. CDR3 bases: TGTGCCACCAGTGAGGGAGGGCCGTACAATGAGCAGTTCTTC. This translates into CATSEGGPYNEQFF.

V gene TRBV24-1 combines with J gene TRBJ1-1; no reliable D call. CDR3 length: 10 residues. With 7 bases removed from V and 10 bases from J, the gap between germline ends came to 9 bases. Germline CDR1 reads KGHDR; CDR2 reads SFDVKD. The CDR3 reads CATRSLIAFF. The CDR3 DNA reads TGTGCCACCAGAAGTCTGATAGCTTTCTTT.

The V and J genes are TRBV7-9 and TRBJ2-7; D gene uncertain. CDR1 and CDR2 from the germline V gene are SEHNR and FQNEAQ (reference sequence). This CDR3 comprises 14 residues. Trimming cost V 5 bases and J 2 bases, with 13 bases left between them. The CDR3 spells CASSPRTAAYEQYF. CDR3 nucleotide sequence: TGTGCCAGCAGCCCCAGGACGGCTGCCTACGAGCAGTACTTC.

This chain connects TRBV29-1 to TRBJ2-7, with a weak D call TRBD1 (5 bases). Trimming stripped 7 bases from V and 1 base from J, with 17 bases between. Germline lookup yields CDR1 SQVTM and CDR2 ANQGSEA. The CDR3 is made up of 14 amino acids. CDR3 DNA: TGCAGCGCGGTCTACCTCACAGGTTCCTACGAGCAGTACTTC. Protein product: CSAVYLTGSYEQYF.

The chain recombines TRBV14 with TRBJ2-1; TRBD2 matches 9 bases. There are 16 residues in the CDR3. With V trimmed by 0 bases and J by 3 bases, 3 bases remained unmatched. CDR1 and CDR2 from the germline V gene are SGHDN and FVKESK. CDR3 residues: CASSQDMREGYNEQFF. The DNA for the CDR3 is TGTGCCAGCAGCCAAGATATGCGGGAGGGCTACAATGAGCAGTTCTTC.

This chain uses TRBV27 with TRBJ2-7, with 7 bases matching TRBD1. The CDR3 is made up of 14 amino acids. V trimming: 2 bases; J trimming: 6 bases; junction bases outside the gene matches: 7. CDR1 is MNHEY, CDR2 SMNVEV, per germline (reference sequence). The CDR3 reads CASSLEGAPGEQYF. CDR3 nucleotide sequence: TGTGCCAGCAGTTTAGAGGGGGCTCCTGGCGAGCAGTACTTC.

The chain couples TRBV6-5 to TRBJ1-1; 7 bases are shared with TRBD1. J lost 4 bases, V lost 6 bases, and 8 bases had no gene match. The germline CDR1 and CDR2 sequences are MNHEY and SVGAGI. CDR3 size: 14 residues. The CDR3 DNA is TGTGCCAGCAGCCGACAGGGATACTCCACTGAAGCTTTCTTT. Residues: CASSRQGYSTEAFF.

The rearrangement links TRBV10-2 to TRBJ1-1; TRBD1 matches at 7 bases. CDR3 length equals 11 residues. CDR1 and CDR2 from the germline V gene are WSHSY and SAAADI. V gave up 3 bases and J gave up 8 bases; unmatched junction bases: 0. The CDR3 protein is CASSEGGEAFF. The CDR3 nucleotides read TGCGCCAGCAGTGAAGGGGGCGAAGCTTTCTTT.

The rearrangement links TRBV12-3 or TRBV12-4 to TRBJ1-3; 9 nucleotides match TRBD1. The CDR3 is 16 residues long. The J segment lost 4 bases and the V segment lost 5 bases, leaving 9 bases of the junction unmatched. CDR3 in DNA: TGTGCCAGCAGTACCCCGACAGGGGGATCCGGAAACACCATATATTTT. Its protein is CASSTPTGGSGNTIYF.

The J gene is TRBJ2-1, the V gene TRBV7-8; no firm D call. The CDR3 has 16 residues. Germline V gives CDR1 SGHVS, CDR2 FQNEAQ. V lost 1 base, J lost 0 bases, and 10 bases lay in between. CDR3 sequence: CASSLGVSSSYNEQFF. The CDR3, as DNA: TGTGCCAGCAGCTTAGGCGTGTCAAGCTCCTACAATGAGCAGTTCTTC.

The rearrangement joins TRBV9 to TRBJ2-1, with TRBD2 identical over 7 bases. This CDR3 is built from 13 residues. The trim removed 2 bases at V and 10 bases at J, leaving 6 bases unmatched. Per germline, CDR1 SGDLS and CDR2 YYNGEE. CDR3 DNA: TGTGCCAGCAGCGTGATAGCGGGCCGGGAGCAGTTCTTC. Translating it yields CASSVIAGREQFF.

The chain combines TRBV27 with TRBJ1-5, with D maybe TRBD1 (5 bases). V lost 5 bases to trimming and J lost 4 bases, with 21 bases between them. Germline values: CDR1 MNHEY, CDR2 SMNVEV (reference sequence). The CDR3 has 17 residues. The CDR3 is CASSLLWQGERNQPQHF. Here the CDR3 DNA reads TGTGCCAGCAGTCTCCTCTGGCAGGGTGAACGTAATCAGCCCCAGCATTTT.

The CDR3 reads CSARDPAGLAGGLEQYF. DNA for the CDR3: TGCAGTGCTAGAGATCCAGCGGGACTAGCGGGAGGTCTTGAGCAGTACTTC. The rearrangement uses TRBV20-1 and TRBJ2-7; 15 bases agree with TRBD2. The germline gives CDR1 DFQATT, CDR2 SNEGSKA (reference sequence). V shed 0 bases and J 7 bases; nucleotides not matched to a gene: 10. The CDR3 runs 17 residues.

CDR3 coding DNA: TGCAGTGCTAGTTCCGGGACAGCGAACACCGGGGAGCTGTTTTTT. Protein: CSASSGTANTGELFF. The V gene is TRBV20-1, the J gene TRBJ2-2; 7 nucleotides agree with TRBD1. Germline CDR1 reads DFQATT; CDR2 reads SNEGSKA (reference sequence). There are 15 residues in the CDR3. V lost 3 bases and J lost 0; bases outside the gene matches: 4.

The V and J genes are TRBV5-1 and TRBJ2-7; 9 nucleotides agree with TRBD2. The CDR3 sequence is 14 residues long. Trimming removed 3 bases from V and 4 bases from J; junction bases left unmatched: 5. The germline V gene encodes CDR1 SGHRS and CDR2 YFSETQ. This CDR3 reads CASSSTSGAYEQYF. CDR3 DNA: TGCGCCAGCAGCTCGACTAGCGGAGCATACGAGCAGTACTTC.

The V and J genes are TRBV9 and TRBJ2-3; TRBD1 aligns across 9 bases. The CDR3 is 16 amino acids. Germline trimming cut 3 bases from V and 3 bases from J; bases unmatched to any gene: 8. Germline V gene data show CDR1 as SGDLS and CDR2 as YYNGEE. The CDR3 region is CASSATGTGRTDTQYF. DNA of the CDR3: TGTGCCAGCAGCGCCACCGGGACAGGGAGGACAGATACGCAGTATTTT.

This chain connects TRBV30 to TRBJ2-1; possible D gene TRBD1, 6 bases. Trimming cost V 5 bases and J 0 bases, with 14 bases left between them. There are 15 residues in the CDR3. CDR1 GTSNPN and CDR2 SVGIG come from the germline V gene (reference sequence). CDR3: CAWPPTGSSYNEQFF. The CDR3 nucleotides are TGTGCCTGGCCCCCCACAGGGAGCTCCTACAATGAGCAGTTCTTC.

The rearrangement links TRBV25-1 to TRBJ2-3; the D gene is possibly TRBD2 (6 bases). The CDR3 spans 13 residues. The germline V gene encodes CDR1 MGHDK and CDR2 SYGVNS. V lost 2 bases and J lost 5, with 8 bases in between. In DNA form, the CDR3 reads TGTGCCAGCAGTGAAAGGGGAGGAGATACGCAGTATTTT. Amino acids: CASSERGGDTQYF.

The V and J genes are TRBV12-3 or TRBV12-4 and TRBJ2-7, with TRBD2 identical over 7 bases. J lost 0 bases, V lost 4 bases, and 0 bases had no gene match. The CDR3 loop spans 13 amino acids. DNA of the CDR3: TGTGCCAGCAGTTGGGACTACTCCTACGAGCAGTACTTC. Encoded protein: CASSWDYSYEQYF.

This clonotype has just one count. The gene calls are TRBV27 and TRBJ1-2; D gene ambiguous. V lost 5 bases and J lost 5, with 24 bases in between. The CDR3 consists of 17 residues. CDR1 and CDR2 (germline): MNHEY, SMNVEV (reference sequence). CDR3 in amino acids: CASSPSGFPSMGYGYTF. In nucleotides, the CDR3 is TGTGCCAGCAGTCCATCAGGTTTTCCCTCAATGGGGTATGGCTACACCTTC.

The CDR3 DNA follows: TGTGCCAGCAGTTACTCGGCTAGCGGGATGTACAAGACAGATACGCAGTATTTT. Its protein product is CASSYSASGMYKTDTQYF. V and J are TRBV6-5 and TRBJ2-3, with 9 bases lining up with TRBD2. Trimming removed 0 bases from V and 3 bases from J; junction bases left unmatched: 10. There are 18 residues in the CDR3. Germline-derived CDR1 and CDR2 are MNHEY and SVGAGI.